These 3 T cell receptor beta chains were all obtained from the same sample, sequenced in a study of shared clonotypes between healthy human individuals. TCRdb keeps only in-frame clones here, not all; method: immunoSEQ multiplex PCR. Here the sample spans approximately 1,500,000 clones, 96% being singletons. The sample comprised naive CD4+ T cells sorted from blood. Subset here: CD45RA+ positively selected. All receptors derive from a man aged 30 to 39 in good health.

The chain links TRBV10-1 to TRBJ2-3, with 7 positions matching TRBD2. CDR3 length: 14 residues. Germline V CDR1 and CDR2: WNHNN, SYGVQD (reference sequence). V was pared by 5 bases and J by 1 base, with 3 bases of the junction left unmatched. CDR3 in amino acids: CASSRGGGTDTQYF. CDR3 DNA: TGCGCCAGCAGTAGGGGAGGGGGCACAGATACGCAGTATTTT.

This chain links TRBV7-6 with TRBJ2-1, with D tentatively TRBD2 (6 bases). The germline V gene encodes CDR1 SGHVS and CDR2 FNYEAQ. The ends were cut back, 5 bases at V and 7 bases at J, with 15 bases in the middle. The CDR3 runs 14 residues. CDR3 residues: CASSGHSGVNEQFF. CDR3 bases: TGTGCCAGCAGCGGACATTCGGGAGTGAATGAGCAGTTCTTC.

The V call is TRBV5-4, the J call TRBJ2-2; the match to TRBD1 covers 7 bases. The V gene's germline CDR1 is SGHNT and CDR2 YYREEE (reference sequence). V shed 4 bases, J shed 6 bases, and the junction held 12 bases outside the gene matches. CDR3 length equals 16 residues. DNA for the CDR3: TGTGCCAGCAGCACCACCGGACAGGTCGGGGCCGGGGAGCTGTTTTTT. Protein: CASSTTGQVGAGELFF.